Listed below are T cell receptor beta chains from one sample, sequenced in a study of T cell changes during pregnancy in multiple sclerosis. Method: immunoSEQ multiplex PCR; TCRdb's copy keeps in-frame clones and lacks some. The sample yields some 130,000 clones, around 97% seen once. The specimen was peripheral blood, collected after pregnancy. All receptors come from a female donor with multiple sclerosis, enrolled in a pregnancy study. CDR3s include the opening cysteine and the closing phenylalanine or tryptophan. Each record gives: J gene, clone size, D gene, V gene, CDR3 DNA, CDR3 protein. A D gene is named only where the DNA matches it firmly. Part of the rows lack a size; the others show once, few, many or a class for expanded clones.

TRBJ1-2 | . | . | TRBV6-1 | TGTGCCAGCAGCCCAACAGAAATCTATGGCTACACCTTC | CASSPTEIYGYTF
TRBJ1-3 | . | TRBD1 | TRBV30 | TGTGCCTGGGACAGGGACAGGGCATTTTCCGGAAACACCATATATTTT | CAWDRDRAFSGNTIYF
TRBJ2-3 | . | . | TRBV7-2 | TGTGCCAGCGGCCCGATCAGCACAGATACGCAGTATTTT | CASGPISTDTQYF
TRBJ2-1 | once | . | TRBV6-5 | TGTGCCAGCACGGAGCGGGCCTCCTACAATGAGCAGTTCTTC | CASTERASYNEQFF
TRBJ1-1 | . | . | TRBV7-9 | TGTGCCAGCAGCGAACGACAGGTGGGGACCACTGAAGCTTTCTTT | CASSERQVGTTEAFF
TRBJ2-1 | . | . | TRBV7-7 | TGTGCTAGCAGCTTAAGTGACGGGAGTCCTAATGAGCAGTTCTTC | CASSLSDGSPNEQFF
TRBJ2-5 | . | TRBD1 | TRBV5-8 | TGTGCCAGCAGCCCGGGACAGGGGGCGCGGGAGACCCAGTACTTC | CASSPGQGARETQYF
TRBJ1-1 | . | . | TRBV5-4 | TGTGCCAGCAGCTTGGAAAATAGGAACACTGAAGCTTTCTTT | CASSLENRNTEAFF
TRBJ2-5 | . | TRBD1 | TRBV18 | TGTGCCAGCTCACCACTGAGACAGGGAAGGACACAGGAGACCCAGTACTTC | CASSPLRQGRTQETQYF
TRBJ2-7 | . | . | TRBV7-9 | TGTGCCAGCAGCTTAAGGGACTACGAGCAGTACTTC | CASSLRDYEQYF
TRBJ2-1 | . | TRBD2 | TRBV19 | TGTGCCAGTAGTGTTCTAGCGGGAGGCAATGAGCAGTTCTTC | CASSVLAGGNEQFF
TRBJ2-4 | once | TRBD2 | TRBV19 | TGTGCCAGTAGAGGGCGGGAGGGCCGTCAGGCCAAAAACATTCAGTACTTC | CASRGREGRQAKNIQYF
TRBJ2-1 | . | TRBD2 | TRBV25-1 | TGTGCCAGCAGTGGCTATAGCGGGAGGGCGTACAATGAGCAGTTCTTC | CASSGYSGRAYNEQFF
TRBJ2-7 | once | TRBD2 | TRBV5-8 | TGTGCCAGCAGCTTTCTAGCGGGATTCTACGAGCAGTACTTC | CASSFLAGFYEQYF
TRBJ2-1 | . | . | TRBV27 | TGTGCCAGCAGTTTATCACCCGGGAGCTCCTACAATGAGCAGTTCTTC | CASSLSPGSSYNEQFF
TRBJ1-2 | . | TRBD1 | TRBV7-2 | TGTGCCAGCAGCTTATATACCCCGGACAGGGAAAACACCTTC | CASSLYTPDRENTF
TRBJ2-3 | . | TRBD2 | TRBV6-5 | TGTGCCAGCAGCCCTAGCGGGAACCTTAATACGCAGTATTTT | CASSPSGNLNTQYF
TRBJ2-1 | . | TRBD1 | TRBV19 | TGTGCCAGTAGGCGCAGGGGGCCCTACAATGAGCAGTTCTTC | CASRRRGPYNEQFF
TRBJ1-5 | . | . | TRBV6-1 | TGTGCCAGCAGTGTCCAGGGGAATCAGCCCCAGCATTTT | CASSVQGNQPQHF
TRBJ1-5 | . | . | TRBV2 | TGTGCCAGCACTTACAGGGGCAATCAGCCCCAGCATTTT | CASTYRGNQPQHF
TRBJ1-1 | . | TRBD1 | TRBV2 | TGTGCCAGCAGTGGACAGGGGGCGGACACTGAAGCTTTCTTT | CASSGQGADTEAFF
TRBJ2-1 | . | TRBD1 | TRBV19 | TGTGCCAGTAGTATGGGGTCAGGGGGAGAGAATGAGCAGTTCTTC | CASSMGSGGENEQFF
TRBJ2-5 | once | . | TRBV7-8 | TGTGCCAGCAGCTTTATGGGGACTCCCCAAGAGACCCAGTACTTC | CASSFMGTPQETQYF
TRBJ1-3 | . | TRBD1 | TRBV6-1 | TGTGCCAGCAGTGTAACAGGGGTCGGAAACACCATATATTTT | CASSVTGVGNTIYF
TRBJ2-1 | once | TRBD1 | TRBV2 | TGTGCCAGCAGACGACTCGGGACAGAAGTTGGTAATGAGCAGTTCTTC | CASRRLGTEVGNEQFF
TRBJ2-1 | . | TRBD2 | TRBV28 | TGTGCCAGCAGTTTATCTGGCGGGAGCACCTACAATGAGCAGTTCTTC | CASSLSGGSTYNEQFF
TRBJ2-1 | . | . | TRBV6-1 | TGTGCCAGCAGATTCCGGACAAAATTGGGCAATGAGCAGTTCTTC | CASRFRTKLGNEQFF
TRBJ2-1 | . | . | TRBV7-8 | TGTGCCAGCAGCTCCACGACTAGGAGGATCTACAATGAGCAGTTCTTC | CASSSTTRRIYNEQFF
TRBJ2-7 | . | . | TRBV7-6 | TGTGCCAGCAGCTTAGCGGGGCAAGCGGGGTGGGGGGCCGACGAGCAGTACTTC | CASSLAGQAGWGADEQYF
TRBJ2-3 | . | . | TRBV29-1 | TGCAGCGTTGCCAGGGACACAGATACGCAGTATTTT | CSVARDTDTQYF
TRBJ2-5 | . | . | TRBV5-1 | TGCGCCAGCAGCCGCGGACAGGGGGCCCTAGCGGGAGTGGAGACCCAGTACTTC | CASSRGQGALAGVETQYF
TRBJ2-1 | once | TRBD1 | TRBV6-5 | TGTGCCAGCAGTATGCGACAGGGACCCTACAATGAGCAGTTCTTC | CASSMRQGPYNEQFF
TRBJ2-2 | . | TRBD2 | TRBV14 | TGTGCCAGCAGGCCAAGCGGGAGTACCGGGGAGCTGTTTTTT | CASRPSGSTGELFF
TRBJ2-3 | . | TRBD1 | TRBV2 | TGTGCCAGCAGGGTTGACAGGGCAGGGGGAGATACGCAGTATTTT | CASRVDRAGGDTQYF
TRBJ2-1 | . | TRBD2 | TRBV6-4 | TGTGCCAGCAGGACCCCGCGGGAGTGGGGAGATGAGCAGTTCTTC | CASRTPREWGDEQFF
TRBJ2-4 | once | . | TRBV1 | TGCACCAGCAGCGCCTTGAGACTAGCGGAGGGGTGCATTCAGTACTTC | CTSSALRLAEGCIQYF
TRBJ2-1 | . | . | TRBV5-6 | TGTGCCAGCAGCTTGGGACTAAACCAACTTTCCTACAATGAGCAGTTCTTC | CASSLGLNQLSYNEQFF
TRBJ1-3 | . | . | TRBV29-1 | TGCAGCGTTGACACAGGGCGCGAATCCGGAAACACCATATATTTT | CSVDTGRESGNTIYF
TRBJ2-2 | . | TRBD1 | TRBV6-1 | TGTGCCAGCAGTGCCCCCCGGACAGGGCGAATCTCGTACACCGGGGAGCTGTTTTTT | CASSAPRTGRISYTGELFF
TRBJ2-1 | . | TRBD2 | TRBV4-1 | TGCGCCAGCAGCCCCTGGGGCGGGAGTGGGTTCTTC | CASSPWGGSGFF
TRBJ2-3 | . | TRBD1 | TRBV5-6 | TGTGCCAGCAGCTCCCTGGACAGGCCGACTCCCACAGATACGCAGTATTTT | CASSSLDRPTPTDTQYF
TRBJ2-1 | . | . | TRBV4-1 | TGCGCCAGCAGCCAAGGCGATCGCTCCTACAATGAGCAGTTCTTC | CASSQGDRSYNEQFF
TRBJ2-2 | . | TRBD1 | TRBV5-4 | TGTGCCAGCAGCTTGGACAGGGGTGCGGGGGAGCTGTTTTTT | CASSLDRGAGELFF
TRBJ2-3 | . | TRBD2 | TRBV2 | TGTGCCAGTTCAATAGCGGGAGGGGCAGATACGCAGTATTTT | CASSIAGGADTQYF
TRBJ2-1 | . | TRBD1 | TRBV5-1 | TGCGCCAGCAGCTTCGGGACAGAGTACAATGAGCAGTTCTTC | CASSFGTEYNEQFF
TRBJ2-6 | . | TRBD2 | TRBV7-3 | TGTGCCAGCAGCCCAACCCCCGGGACTAGCGGGACTGGGGCCAACGTCCTGACTTTC | CASSPTPGTSGTGANVLTF
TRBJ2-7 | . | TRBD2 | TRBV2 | TGTGCCAGCAGTCAACTAGCGGGAGGATCCTACGAGCAGTACTTC | CASSQLAGGSYEQYF
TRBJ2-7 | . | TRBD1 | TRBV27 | TGTGCCAGCAGTTTATACAGGGACAGGGCAGACGAGCAGTACTTC | CASSLYRDRADEQYF
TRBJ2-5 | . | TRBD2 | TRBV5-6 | TGTGCCAGCAGCATTGGGGGTATCTGGCGGGAGGGCCCCGGGGAGACCCAGTACTTC | CASSIGGIWREGPGETQYF
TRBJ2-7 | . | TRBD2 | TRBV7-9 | TGTGCCAGCAGCTCGGGAGGGGTTCTGTACGAGCAGTACTTC | CASSSGGVLYEQYF
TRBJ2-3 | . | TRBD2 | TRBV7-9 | TGTGCCAGCAGCCCTAGCGGGAGGTCTTGGGATACGCAGTATTTT | CASSPSGRSWDTQYF
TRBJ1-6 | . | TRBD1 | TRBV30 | TGTGCTACGGACAGGGAAGAGGGCTTGGGTTCACCCCTCCACTTT | CATDREEGLGSPLHF
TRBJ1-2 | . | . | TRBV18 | TGTGCCAGCTCACCAAAAACAGGGAATGGCTACACCTTC | CASSPKTGNGYTF
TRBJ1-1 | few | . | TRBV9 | TGTGCCAGCAGCGTAGGGGGCTTTAGGGAAGCTGAAGCTTTCTTT | CASSVGGFREAEAFF
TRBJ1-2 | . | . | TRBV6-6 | TGTGCCAGCACCGAAACAGGATTCTATGGCTACACCTTC | CASTETGFYGYTF